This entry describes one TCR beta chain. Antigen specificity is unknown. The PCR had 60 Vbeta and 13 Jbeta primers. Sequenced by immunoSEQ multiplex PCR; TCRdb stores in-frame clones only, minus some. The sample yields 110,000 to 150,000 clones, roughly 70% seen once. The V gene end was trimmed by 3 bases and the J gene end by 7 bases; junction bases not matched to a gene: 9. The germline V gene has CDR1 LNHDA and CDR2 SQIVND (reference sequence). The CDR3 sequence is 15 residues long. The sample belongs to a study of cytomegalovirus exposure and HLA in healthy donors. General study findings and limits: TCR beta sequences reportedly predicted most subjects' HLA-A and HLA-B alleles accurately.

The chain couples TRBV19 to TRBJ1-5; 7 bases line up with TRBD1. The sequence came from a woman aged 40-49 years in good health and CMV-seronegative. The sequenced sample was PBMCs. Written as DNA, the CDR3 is TGTGCCAGTAGTATGGGACCGACAGGGCCCCAGCCCCAGCATTTT. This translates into CASSMGPTGPQPQHF.